The clone carrying this TCR beta chain has at least ten counts. What it binds is unknown. Amplified TCR beta CDR3 regions came from RNA transcripts. First-round RT-PCR of the TCR CDR3 relied on the HTBI primer set. Via MiXCR, TCRdb re-called the multiplex PCR reads, giving one row per CDR3 protein. This table has around 250,000 distinct CDR3 sequences, just over 14% appearing once. Trimming removed 3 bases from V and 1 base from J, with 10 bases in between. In germline, CDR1 is SGHRS, CDR2 YFSETQ. This CDR3 contains 14 residues. Clinical symptoms, serum thyroxine, TRAb, thyroid ultrasound and orbital computed tomography informed diagnoses. The sample originates from a study of T cells in Graves' hyperthyroidism and ophthalmopathy. As for the study in general: Before treatment of any kind, peripheral blood was taken at initial diagnosis. Study-level results: Stable hyperthyroidism was separated from ophthalmopathy by a model based on 13 V-J features.

This clonotype was obtained from a middle-aged woman with Graves' hyperthyroidism that later progressed to Graves' ophthalmopathy. The rearrangement joins TRBV5-1 to TRBJ1-1; D is uncertain. The material sequenced was blood. The CDR3 region has the DNA TGCGCCAGCAGCTCGAATGTGGGGAACACTGAAGCTTTCTTT. Its protein is CASSSNVGNTEAFF.